These 29 T cell receptor beta chains came from one sample sequenced in a study of cytomegalovirus exposure and HLA in healthy donors. In the PCR, 60 Vbeta and 13 Jbeta primers were used. Sequenced by immunoSEQ multiplex PCR; TCRdb stores in-frame clones only, minus some. Altogether over 150,000 clones are present, around 80% being singletons, with the ten largest covering 1% to 1.5%. Sequenced input: PBMCs. These TCRs come from a girl aged 2 to 10 in good health and CMV-seropositive.

In this sample, this clone turned up once. V and J are TRBV9 and TRBJ1-2; no firm D call. CDR3 length: 13 residues. The V end lost 3 bases, the J end lost 2 bases, and 8 bases lay between the germline ends. Germline loops: CDR1 SGDLS, CDR2 YYNGEE. CDR3 nucleotides: TGTGCCAGCAGCGCATCACGGAACTATGGCTACACCTTC. It encodes CASSASRNYGYTF.

This clone is classed as medium-sized. The chain has TRBV5-1 and TRBJ2-1; the D gene is possibly TRBD2 (6 bases). CDR3 length equals 14 residues. Germline V gene lookup returns CDR1 SGHRS and CDR2 YFSETQ. Trimming took 2 bases from V and 5 from J, leaving 11 bases between them. CDR3 in amino acids: CASSFLGTHNEQFF. The CDR3 nucleotides are TGCGCCAGCAGCTTCTTAGGGACTCACAATGAGCAGTTCTTC. The full variable domain, with the rest looked up from reference TRBV5-1 and TRBJ2-1, is KAGVTQTPRYLIKTRGQQVTLSCSPISGHRSVSWYQQTPGQGLQFLFEYFSETQRNKGNFPGRFSGRQFSNSRSEMNVSTLELGDSALYLCASSFLGTHNEQFFGPGTRLTVL.

With regard to this clone: This specimen includes other DNA sequences encoding the same CDR3. The chain carries TRBV15 and TRBJ2-6, with TRBD2 matching 7 bases. Germline V CDR1 and CDR2: LNHNV, YYDKDF (reference sequence). The CDR3 has 15 amino acids. The J segment lost 0 bases and the V segment lost 5 bases, leaving 1 base of the junction unmatched. CDR3 residues: CATSGGDSGANVLTF. The CDR3 DNA follows: TGTGCCACCAGCGGGGGGGACTCTGGGGCCAACGTCCTGACTTTC.

CDR3 DNA: TGTGCCAGCAGCGTAGGAGGTAACGGGGATGGCTACACCTTC. Translation: CASSVGGNGDGYTF. V usage is TRBV9 and J usage is TRBJ1-2, with D unresolved. Trimming took 0 bases from V and 6 from J, leaving 12 bases between them. Per germline, CDR1 SGDLS and CDR2 YYNGEE. CDR3 length: 14 amino acids.

The chain employs TRBV25-1 and TRBJ2-3; D gene ambiguous. The CDR3 has 12 amino acids. Germline lookup yields CDR1 MGHDK and CDR2 SYGVNS. Trimming stripped 4 bases from V and 2 bases from J, with 4 bases between. The CDR3 spells CASSGHTDTQYF. The CDR3 DNA reads as TGTGCCAGCAGTGGACACACAGATACGCAGTATTTT.

The CDR3 DNA sequence: TGTGCCAGCATTCTACAGGGTAAGGCTTTCTTT. Translation: CASILQGKAFF. The chain joins TRBV25-1 to TRBJ1-1; possibly TRBD1 for D (6 bases). CDR1 is MGHDK, CDR2 SYGVNS, per germline. Deletions cut 7 bases from V and 11 bases from J, with 14 bases between. The CDR3 has 11 residues.

This rearrangement joins TRBV11-3 to TRBJ2-3; 7 bases align to TRBD2. V lost 5 bases to trimming and J lost 3 bases; unmatched junction nucleotides: 11. The CDR3 consists of 16 residues. Germline CDR1 reads SGHNT; CDR2 reads YENEEA. CDR3 sequence (DNA): TGTGCCAGCAGCGCCCCTACTAGCGATTGGACAGATACGCAGTATTTT. Its protein product is CASSAPTSDWTDTQYF.

The chain joins TRBV2 to TRBJ1-2, with 8 bases fitting TRBD1. CDR1 and CDR2 from the germline V gene are SNHLY and FYNNEI. The CDR3 has 15 residues. Losses at the gene ends were 8 bases for V and 0 bases for J; bases not matched to a gene: 8. The CDR3 is CASRTGLRANYGYTF. In DNA, the CDR3 is TGTGCCAGCCGGACAGGGCTGCGAGCTAACTATGGCTACACCTTC.

This chain links TRBV28 with TRBJ1-5, with unresolved D. This CDR3 spans 14 amino acids. Trimming cost V 8 bases and J 3 bases, with 14 bases left between them. Germline assignment: CDR1 MDHEN and CDR2 SYDVKM. The CDR3 here is CASVPAEDNQPQHF. The CDR3 bases are TGTGCCAGCGTCCCGGCAGAGGACAATCAGCCCCAGCATTTT.

DNA of the CDR3: TGTGCCAGTAGCATGGACAGGGGAAATGAGCAGTTCTTC. Translated, it gives CASSMDRGNEQFF. This rearrangement joins TRBV19 to TRBJ2-1, with 9 bases fitting TRBD1. Germline V gene data show CDR1 as LNHDA and CDR2 as SQIVND (reference sequence). Unmatched junction bases numbered 4, after V lost 6 bases and J lost 7 bases. The CDR3 consists of 13 residues.

This clone appeared a few times. The chain carries TRBV10-1 and TRBJ1-2, with D possibly TRBD1 on 6 matching bases. CDR3 length equals 15 residues. Germline assignment: CDR1 WNHNN and CDR2 SYGVQD (reference sequence). V was clipped by 0 bases and J by 3 bases, with 11 bases between them. The CDR3, as DNA: TGCGCCAGCAGTGAGTCGAGGGACACTCACTATGGCTACACCTTC. Translated: CASSESRDTHYGYTF.

With regard to this clone: One end of the junction does not line up with germline, which may come from a read error. The J gene is TRBJ2-1, the V gene TRBV5-1, with D perhaps TRBD2 (7 bases). The CDR3 consists of 16 residues. Germline lookup yields CDR1 SGHRS and CDR2 YFSETQ. CDR3 loop: CASSPIGGGDYNEQFF. DNA of the CDR3: TGTGCCAGCAGTCCGATAGGGGGGGGCGACTACAATGAGCAGTTCTTC.

This chain connects TRBV30 to TRBJ2-7; 9 bases are shared with TRBD1. Germline V gene lookup returns CDR1 GTSNPN and CDR2 SVGIG (reference sequence). The CDR3 loop spans 14 amino acids. The junction had 9 bases not matched to a gene; V was cut back by 0 bases and J by 9 bases. DNA for the CDR3: TGTGCCTGGAGTGTCGGGACAGGGAAGAGATGGCAGTACTTC. Translating gives CAWSVGTGKRWQYF.

In its sample, this clone was seen once. The chain uses TRBV4-2 and TRBJ2-7; 8 nucleotides align to TRBD1. This CDR3 has 17 amino acids. Trimming took 1 base from V and 2 from J; bases not matched to a gene: 10. Germline V gene lookup returns CDR1 LGHNA and CDR2 YNFKEQ. In nucleotides, the CDR3 is TGTGCCAGCAGCCAAGTCTCAGGTGGGACAGGAACCTACGAGCAGTACTTC. Its protein product is CASSQVSGGTGTYEQYF.

The chain employs TRBV19 and TRBJ1-2; no reliable D call. Looked up from germline, CDR1 is LNHDA and CDR2 is SQIVND (reference sequence). The V gene lost 5 bases and the J gene lost 0 bases, with 13 bases spanning the gap. This CDR3 has 15 residues. The CDR3 nucleotides read TGTGCCAGTAGTTTGAACAACCCTTCTAACTATGGCTACACCTTC. Translated, it gives CASSLNNPSNYGYTF.

V gene TRBV29-1 combines with J gene TRBJ2-1; TRBD2 matches at 14 bases. Trimming cost V 8 bases and J 7 bases; bases outside gene matches: 7. The CDR3 sequence is 14 residues long. The germline V gene encodes CDR1 SQVTM and CDR2 ANQGSEA. The CDR3 DNA sequence: TGCAGCTCGGGGACTAGCGGGAGTGGTAATGAGCAGTTCTTC. This sequence encodes CSSGTSGSGNEQFF.

The chain has TRBV4-1 and TRBJ2-7, with D possibly matching TRBD1 (5 bases). CDR1 and CDR2 from the germline V gene are MGHRA and YSYEKL. The CDR3 is 15 amino acids. Trimming pared 2 bases from V and 2 bases from J, leaving 13 bases between. The CDR3: CASSQLDIHTYEQYF. The CDR3 DNA follows: TGCGCCAGCAGCCAATTGGACATACATACCTACGAGCAGTACTTC.

CDR3 DNA sequence: TGTGCCAGCAGCTTAGGGGAGACAGGGGCGGCAGAGACCCAGTACTTC. Translation gives CASSLGETGAAETQYF. The chain uses TRBV11-3 and TRBJ2-5; 8 nucleotides agree with TRBD1. CDR3 size: 16 residues. Germline V gene data show CDR1 as SGHNT and CDR2 as YENEEA. Unmatched junction bases numbered 8, after V lost 1 base and J lost 4 bases. The variable domain in full, completed from reference TRBV11-3 and TRBJ2-5, reads EAGVVQSPRYKIIEKKQPVAFWCNPISGHNTLYWYLQNLGQGPELLIRYENEEAVDDSQLPKDRFSAERLKGVDSTLKIQPAELGDSAVYLCASSLGETGAAETQYFGPGTRLLVL.

The V call is TRBV19, the J call TRBJ1-2; TRBD1 matches at 9 bases. Germline V gene lookup returns CDR1 LNHDA and CDR2 SQIVND (reference sequence). This CDR3 spans 15 amino acids. V shed 10 bases, J shed 2 bases, and the junction held 11 bases outside the gene matches. The CDR3 nucleotides read TGTGCCACCAACCCCGGGACAGGGATAAACTATGGCTACACCTTC. Translating gives CATNPGTGINYGYTF.

J is TRBJ2-1 and V is TRBV5-1, with 9 bases lining up with TRBD1. V lost 4 bases to trimming and J lost 5 bases; unmatched junction nucleotides: 4. Germline loops: CDR1 SGHRS, CDR2 YFSETQ. The CDR3 is 14 residues long. CDR3 nucleotide sequence: TGCGCCAGCAGCGGACAGGGGAAGGACAATGAGCAGTTCTTC. It yields the protein CASSGQGKDNEQFF.

A single count supports this clone. This chain joins TRBV28 and TRBJ1-2, with 12 nucleotides matching TRBD1. The CDR3 runs 14 residues. Germline V CDR1 and CDR2: MDHEN, SYDVKM. V shed 6 bases, J shed 2 bases, and the junction held 1 base outside the gene matches. The CDR3 nucleotides are TGTGCCAGCAGGGGGACAGGGGGCAACTATGGCTACACCTTC. Translation gives CASRGTGGNYGYTF.

The chain links TRBV27 to TRBJ2-1; 9 positions agree with TRBD2. This CDR3 spans 15 amino acids. With V trimmed by 6 bases and J by 0 bases, 3 bases remained unmatched. Germline-derived CDR1 and CDR2 are MNHEY and SMNVEV (reference sequence). CDR3 sequence (DNA): TGTGCCAGCAGCATTAGCGGGAGCTCCTACAATGAGCAGTTCTTC. Its protein is CASSISGSSYNEQFF.

The genes are TRBV5-1 and TRBJ2-2; TRBD2 matches at 7 bases. V dropped 5 bases and J dropped 4; count of bases not matched to a gene: 8. CDR1 SGHRS and CDR2 YFSETQ come from the germline V gene. This CDR3 has 15 residues. CDR3 residues: CASSTSAGVTGELFF. The CDR3 DNA reads as TGCGCCAGCAGTACTTCCGCGGGGGTCACCGGGGAGCTGTTTTTT.

The table lists this clone with a few counts. V is TRBV5-1 and J is TRBJ1-2, with TRBD1 identical over 9 bases. The CDR3 loop spans 15 amino acids. V was pared by 3 bases and J by 2 bases, with 5 bases of the junction left unmatched. Per the germline V gene, CDR1 is SGHRS and CDR2 is YFSETQ. The CDR3 sequence is CASSSGTGRNYGYTF. Here the CDR3 DNA reads TGCGCCAGCAGCTCCGGGACAGGGAGGAACTATGGCTACACCTTC.

V gene TRBV4-1 combines with J gene TRBJ1-2; 7 positions match TRBD1. The V gene's germline CDR1 is MGHRA and CDR2 YSYEKL. This CDR3 has 17 amino acids. V was clipped by 4 bases and J by 3 bases; unmatched bases: 14. The CDR3 region has the DNA TGCGCCAGCAGCCGGGTTGGGTCAGGGGGTACCTACTATGGCTACACCTTC. Translation gives CASSRVGSGGTYYGYTF.

This clone has a handful of counts. J is TRBJ1-1 and V is TRBV6-6, with TRBD1 identical over 8 bases. CDR3 length: 14 amino acids. The V gene's germline CDR1 is MNHNY and CDR2 SVGAGI (reference sequence). The ends lost 7 bases at V and 3 bases at J; junction bases unmatched: 7. CDR3: CASTFGQGDTEAFF. The DNA of the CDR3 is TGTGCCAGCACTTTCGGACAGGGCGACACTGAAGCTTTCTTT.

The chain combines TRBV2 with TRBJ1-3, with D tentatively TRBD1 (5 bases). Germline V CDR1 and CDR2: SNHLY, FYNNEI. The CDR3 extends over 16 amino acids. Trimming stripped 3 bases from V and 0 bases from J, with 12 bases between. For the CDR3, the DNA is TGTGCCAGCAGTGATGAGACAGCACACTCTGGAAACACCATATATTTT. Translated: CASSDETAHSGNTIYF. Based on the CDR3 plus reference TRBV2 and TRBJ1-3, the full variable domain is EPEVTQTPSHQVTQMGQEVILRCVPISNHLYFYWYRQILGQKVEFLVSFYNNEISEKSEIFDDQFSVERPDGSNFTLKIRSTKLEDSAMYFCASSDETAHSGNTIYFGEGSWLTVV.

The chain recombines TRBV20-1 with TRBJ2-1; D gene ambiguous. There are 11 residues in the CDR3. The V gene lost 3 bases and the J gene lost 9 bases, with 9 bases spanning the gap. The germline gives CDR1 DFQATT, CDR2 SNEGSKA (reference sequence). The CDR3 here is CSASPTGEQFF. Written as DNA, the CDR3 is TGCAGTGCTAGCCCGACGGGTGAGCAGTTCTTC.

In its sample, this clone was seen a few times. The V gene is TRBV27, the J gene TRBJ1-1, with a possible D match to TRBD1 (6 bases). This CDR3 region has 15 residues. Germline assignment: CDR1 MNHEY and CDR2 SMNVEV (reference sequence). V dropped 4 bases and J dropped 0 bases, with 12 bases sitting between them. The CDR3 here is CASSWGQGMNTEAFF. The CDR3 nucleotides are TGTGCCAGCAGTTGGGGGCAGGGGATGAACACTGAAGCTTTCTTT.